This TCR beta chain was recovered during a study of blood T cell repertoires in COVID-19. About the research overall: Acute and convalescent COVID-19 specimens originated in the United States, Italy and Spain. T cells, B-cell-depleted T cells, or PBMCs supplied cDNA or gDNA.

This CDR3 has 13 amino acids. Germline V gene lookup returns CDR1 MNHEY and CDR2 SVGAGI. V was clipped by 6 bases and J by 0 bases, with 8 bases between them. Assay used: immunoSEQ multiplex PCR; TCRdb lists only in-frame clones, some missing. The sample lists about 130,000 clones, 80% to 90% occurring once. The V and J genes are TRBV6-5 and TRBJ1-1; weak D call: TRBD1 (6 bases). Sequences were obtained from peripheral blood. The clonotype originates from a woman aged 60-75 years with acute or convalescent COVID-19. CDR3 sequence (DNA): TGTGCCAGCAGGGGACATTTGAACACTGAAGCTTTCTTT. This sequence encodes CASRGHLNTEAFF.